The 14 T cell receptor beta chains listed next were all sequenced from one sample in a study of T cell repertoires in cytomegalovirus infection. TCRdb processed the reads anew with MiXCR; each CDR3 protein has one entry. The sample has around 500,000 distinct CDR3 sequences, under 45% seen once. Which antigens these TCRs recognize remains unknown. This specimen was cultured PBMCs, taken from culture after CMV antigen stimulation. Every receptor here comes from a human donor in good health (CMV status not recorded). Some clones in this sample may be carry-over from other donors' samples.

V gene TRBV6-1 combines with J gene TRBJ1-5; a weak D match, TRBD1 (6 bases). V dropped 5 bases and J dropped 4 bases, with 15 bases sitting between them. The germline V gene encodes CDR1 MNHNS and CDR2 SASEGT. CDR3 length: 15 amino acids. The CDR3 DNA follows: TGTGCCAGCAGTAGGGGGGGGGGAGTTAATCAGCCCCAGCATTTT. This translates into CASSRGGGVNQPQHF.

Concerning this clonotype itself: It may be a read error: a sequence one base away is much more abundant. The gene calls are TRBV7-9 and TRBJ2-7, with D possibly TRBD2 on 5 matching bases. The CDR3 length is 16 residues. V lost 1 base to trimming and J lost 9 bases, with 22 bases between them. Germline V gene lookup returns CDR1 SEHNR and CDR2 FQNEAQ (reference sequence). CDR3 sequence reads: CASSLGFRILGLGQYF. In nucleotides, the CDR3 is TGTGCCAGCAGCTTAGGGTTCAGGATACTAGGGCTCGGGCAGTACTTC.

The CDR3: CASSRTDYFADTQYF. As DNA, the CDR3 is TGTGCCAGCAGCCGCACCGATTATTTCGCAGATACGCAGTATTTT. The rearrangement links TRBV7-2 to TRBJ2-3; D is unclear. There are 15 residues in the CDR3. Per the germline V gene, CDR1 is SGHTA and CDR2 is FQGNSA. V was clipped by 5 bases and J by 4 bases, with 16 bases between them.

The rearrangement uses TRBV11-2 and TRBJ2-5; TRBD2 might be the D (5 bases). CDR1 and CDR2 from the germline V gene are SGHAT and FQNNGV. With 5 bases removed from V and 2 bases from J, the gap between germline ends came to 12 bases. The CDR3 has 14 residues. CDR3 protein: CASSATRGQETQYF. The CDR3 coding sequence is TGTGCCAGCAGCGCGACCCGGGGTCAAGAGACCCAGTACTTC.

The genes are TRBV12-3 or TRBV12-4 and TRBJ2-1, with 13 bases matching TRBD2. Trimming at V came to 7 bases and at J to 6 bases, leaving 9 bases not matched to a gene. The CDR3 spans 16 residues. CDR3 bases: TGTGCCAGCAACCAACTAGCGGGGGGGCCCGGCAATGAGCAGTTCTTC. Translated, it gives CASNQLAGGPGNEQFF.

This sequence joins TRBV12-3 or TRBV12-4 and TRBJ2-7; 8 nucleotides line up with TRBD2. With 6 bases clipped from V and 3 bases from J, the junction kept 7 bases outside the gene matches. The CDR3 has 14 amino acids. The CDR3 sequence is CASSSGGSNYEQYF. The CDR3 DNA follows: TGTGCCAGCAGCAGCGGGGGATCAAACTACGAGCAGTACTTC.

The chain has TRBV6-1 and TRBJ2-3, with 10 bases aligning to TRBD2. Trimming cost V 8 bases and J 1 base; bases outside gene matches: 9. CDR1 and CDR2 from the germline V gene are MNHNS and SASEGT. The CDR3 is 16 amino acids. As DNA, the CDR3 is TGTGCCAGCGGTAGCGGGGGGTGGGGAGGCACAGATACGCAGTATTTT. Its translation is CASGSGGWGGTDTQYF.

V is TRBV20-1 and J is TRBJ2-1, with D unclear. Germline CDR1 DFQATT, CDR2 SNEGSKA (reference sequence). The CDR3 is 14 residues long. The ends were cut back, 5 bases at V and 1 base at J, with 12 bases in the middle. For the CDR3, the DNA is TGCAGTGCTCGGACGCCATGGTCCTACAATGAGCAGTTCTTC. This encodes CSARTPWSYNEQFF.

The rearrangement joins TRBV20-1 to TRBJ1-1; TRBD1 matches 8 bases. The CDR3 length is 11 residues. V shed 6 bases and J 6 bases; nucleotides not matched to a gene: 3. Germline V CDR1 and CDR2: DFQATT, SNEGSKA (reference sequence). The CDR3 is CSALTGAEAFF. The CDR3 DNA sequence: TGCAGTGCCTTGACAGGGGCTGAAGCTTTCTTT.

The V gene is TRBV6-5, the J gene TRBJ2-7; 7 nucleotides line up with TRBD1. Germline loops: CDR1 MNHEY, CDR2 SVGAGI. After removal of 5 bases from V and 5 bases from J, the junction contained 6 bases not matched to a gene. CDR3 length: 13 amino acids. The DNA of the CDR3 is TGTGCCAGCAGTAGAGGGGGCCCCCACGAGCAGTACTTC. This sequence encodes CASSRGGPHEQYF.

This CDR3 is CASSSHSGGSNEKLFF. The CDR3 DNA reads TGTGCCAGCAGCTCGCATTCGGGGGGCTCTAATGAAAAACTGTTTTTT. This rearrangement joins TRBV7-9 to TRBJ1-4, with TRBD1 as a possible D gene (6 bases). Trimming cost V 4 bases and J 3 bases, with 15 bases left between them. The germline CDR1 and CDR2 sequences are SEHNR and FQNEAQ (reference sequence). The length of the CDR3 is 16 residues.

This clonotype has only one observation. The rearrangement uses TRBV7-8 and TRBJ2-1, with 11 bases that match TRBD2. Germline V CDR1 and CDR2: SGHVS, FQNEAQ. This CDR3 is built from 15 residues. The trim removed 0 bases at V and 14 bases at J, leaving 9 bases unmatched. In nucleotides, the CDR3 is TGTGCCAGCAGCTTAGCGGTACTAGCGGGAGAGAAAAAGTTCTTC. The encoded protein is CASSLAVLAGEKKFF.

The chain couples TRBV7-2 to TRBJ2-5; D tentatively fits TRBD1 or TRBD2 (5 bases each). Germline lookup yields CDR1 SGHTA and CDR2 FQGNSA. V was pared by 6 bases and J by 1 base, with 15 bases between. This CDR3 has 15 residues. The CDR3 nucleotides are TGTGCCAGCAGGGTGGGGCAGCGGAGCCAAGAGACCCAGTACTTC. Encoded protein: CASRVGQRSQETQYF. The full variable domain, rest sourced from reference TRBV7-2 and TRBJ2-5, is GAGVSQSPSNKVTEKGKDVELRCDPISGHTALYWYRQSLGQGLEFLIYFQGNSAPDKSGLPSDRFSAERTGGSVSTLTIQRTQQEDSAVYLCASRVGQRSQETQYFGPGTRLLVL.

The chain couples TRBV30 to TRBJ2-3, with D possibly being TRBD2 (6 bases). Germline CDR1 and CDR2: GTSNPN and SVGIG (reference sequence). This CDR3 contains 14 residues. In DNA, the CDR3 is TGTGCTCTAGATCCTGGCGGGATCCGAGATACGCAGTATTTT. Translated: CALDPGGIRDTQYF. Supplemented by reference TRBV30 and TRBJ2-3, the full variable domain reads SQTIHQWPATLVQPVGSPLSLECTVEGTSNPNLYWYRQAAGRGLQLLFYSVGIGQISSEVPQNLSASRPQDRQFILSSKKLLLSDSGFYLCALDPGGIRDTQYFGPGTRLTVL.